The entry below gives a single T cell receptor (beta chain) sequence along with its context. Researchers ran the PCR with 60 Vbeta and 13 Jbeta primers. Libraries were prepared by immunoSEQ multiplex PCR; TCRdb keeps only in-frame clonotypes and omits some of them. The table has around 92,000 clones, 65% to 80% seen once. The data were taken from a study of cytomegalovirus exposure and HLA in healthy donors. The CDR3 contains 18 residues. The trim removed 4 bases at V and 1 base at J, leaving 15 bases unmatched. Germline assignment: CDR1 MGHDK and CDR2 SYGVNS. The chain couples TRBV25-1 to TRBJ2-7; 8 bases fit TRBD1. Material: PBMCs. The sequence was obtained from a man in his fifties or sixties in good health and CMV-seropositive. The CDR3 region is CASSGGAGGPKSSYEQYF. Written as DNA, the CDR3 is TGTGCCAGCAGTGGGGGGGCAGGGGGCCCTAAAAGTTCCTACGAGCAGTACTTC.